The following is a T cell receptor (beta chain) sequence with its context. The CDR3 runs to 15 residues. Germline CDR1 is KGHDR and CDR2 is SFDVKD. The ends lost 7 bases at V and 2 bases at J; junction bases unmatched: 8. Data came from immunoSEQ multiplex PCR; TCRdb stores just in-frame clones and leaves some out. The sample shows approximately 58,000 clones, approximately 78% of them seen only once. The data belong to a study of blood T cell repertoires in COVID-19. What was sequenced was peripheral blood. J is TRBJ2-7 and V is TRBV24-1; 9 bases are a match to TRBD1. This clonotype originated in a man aged 55 to 70 with COVID-19, enrolled during active disease. The CDR3 DNA follows: TGTGCCACCAGGATCCCCGGGACAGGGCCCTACGAGCAGTACTTC. It specifies CATRIPGTGPYEQYF.